This T cell receptor (beta chain) was observed in a study of T cells after yellow fever vaccination. Broader study findings: The presence of abundant clonotypes contaminating from the bulk population was possible in FACS-sorted repertoires. Re-detected after boosting: most primary clones, 96% of CD4 and about 89% of CD8.

The CDR3 is 16 amino acids. Germline CDR1 and CDR2: MNHEY and SVGEGT. Trimming shortened V by 7 bases and J by 0 bases, and 16 bases separated the two germline ends. Each CDR3 protein gets one entry after TCRdb re-called the 5' RACE reads with MiXCR. The sample lists some 300,000 distinct CDR3 sequences; about 10% were seen once. This clonotype has more than one count but fewer than ten. What it binds is not known. Sequenced material: CD4+ T cells sorted from PBMCs, taken 5 days after the yellow fever booster vaccination. The sequence derives from a man younger than 35 who received the YFV17D yellow fever vaccine. The V gene is TRBV6-2 or TRBV6-3, the J gene TRBJ2-1, with D maybe TRBD2 (6 bases). The CDR3 sequence: CASTFRGISSYNEQFF. The CDR3 DNA is TGTGCCAGCACCTTCCGCGGGATCAGCTCCTACAATGAGCAGTTCTTC.